This T cell receptor (beta chain) was observed in a study of chemoradiotherapy in HPV16-positive cancers. Study-level findings and limits: For HPV16-positive patients, expanding HPV-responsive T cells associated with longer recurrence-free survival. The functional HPV-specific definition rests on just a couple of HPV16-positive patients. Candidate HPV-specific clones and E7-related TCR motifs grew in tumor during treatment.

Repeated repertoire sampling spanned the course of chemoradiotherapy. Profiled with immunoSEQ multiplex PCR; TCRdb holds only in-frame clones, not every one. The data contain 12,000 or so clones, around 68% of them singletons. Germline assignment: CDR1 SGDLS and CDR2 YYNGEE. The CDR3 has 13 residues. V gave up 3 bases and J gave up 8 bases, with 12 bases separating them. Points on this clone: Antigen: not known.

This receptor was taken from a human donor with HPV-associated anogenital cancer. The chain carries TRBV9 and TRBJ1-3, with D possibly TRBD1 on 5 matching bases. Sampling took place from a patient who underwent chemoradiotherapy. The CDR3 protein is CASSDGMGDTIYF. The DNA of the CDR3 is TGTGCCAGCAGCGACGGGATGGGGGACACCATATATTTT.